Sequencing of this TCR beta chain was carried out in a study of T cell responses to AZD1222 COVID-19 vaccine. Concerning this clone itself: No antigen is known for it.

The CDR3 runs to 15 residues. V shed 0 bases and J 7 bases; nucleotides not matched to a gene: 5. The germline gives CDR1 LNHDA, CDR2 SQIVND (reference sequence). Overall study findings and caveats: Seropositive AZD1222 recipients at baseline numbered only five or six. Clonal diversity may have been underestimated, and the donors were mostly white British, with more females than males. CD4 TCRs associated with vaccination spanned spike, dominating at 160-218 and 743-854.

Generated by immunoSEQ multiplex PCR, the TCRdb table keeps only in-frame clones and is missing some. The data hold about 100,000 clones, with about nine tenths observed a single time. The material was peripheral blood, obtained 28 days after the second dose of the MenACWY control vaccine. This sequence was found in an adult who received the MenACWY meningococcal vaccine as a control. V usage is TRBV19 and J usage is TRBJ1-2; 10 bases fit TRBD1. In DNA, the CDR3 is TGTGCCAGTAGTATAGAGACAGGGGGCGCCGCTGGCTACACCTTC. It yields the protein CASSIETGGAAGYTF.